This T cell receptor beta chain comes out of a study of cytomegalovirus exposure and HLA in healthy donors (dated by TCRdb to between 2016 and 2019). At the level of the whole study: An earlier analysis of approximately 640 of the donors reported 250 to 350 Gb of sequence data and 117 million unique TCR beta sequences from around 200 million T cells. In a later genetic analysis, genome-wide SNP genotypes for about three fifths of the 666 donors were used, and that subset was treated as a discovery cohort. HLA typing included class I and class II loci at four-digit resolution. In the later analysis, no new phenotypic data were used to find candidate immune exposures; instead, reliance was placed on TCR beta sequences and their occurrence across donors. All discovery cohort repertoires had been generated on a single sequencing platform. In addition to the first cohort of approximately 650 subjects, a separate validation cohort of 130 or so different subjects was used. About 280 gigabases of sequencing data and approximately 91 million unique TCR sequences made up an early release that covered roughly 670 HLA-typed donors. Of the 300 to 450 genotyped donors, over 80% were placed in the genetic ancestry cluster associated with self-reported Caucasian donors. To predict cytomegalovirus infection status, the study brought together high-throughput TCR immunosequencing, statistical association of individual TCRs with disease status, and machine learning. The study was designed to test whether signatures of past pathogen exposure could be identified by cataloging public T cell receptors. In an earlier analysis of 500 to 650 of the donors, high-throughput TCR beta sequencing was used to judge whether each TCR beta V gene segment behaved as functional or pseudogenic. Among around 400 genotyped donors of the cohort, an average of roughly 240,000 unique TCR beta nucleotide sequences were sequenced per donor, around 20% of them non-productive. A later analysis re-examined previously published TCR beta repertoires from 500 to 700 donors and added high-resolution HLA genotyping to investigate patterns of TCR occurrence. Alongside the repertoire data, information on donor age, sex, ethnicity and CMV serostatus was compiled. The number of typed donors differed by locus: about 629-640 for A, B, C, DRB1 and DQB1; some 500 for DQA1; around 610 for DPA1; and about 450 for DPB1. Roughly 5 DR-DQ haplotypes were handled as single units for association and clustering, since linkage in the cohort was strong. The study profiled the T cell repertoires of 500 to 800 subjects by immunosequencing and related them to cytomegalovirus serostatus. Points the paper makes about the study in general: A later genetic analysis associated a missense DCLRE1C variant with V-gene and J-gene trimming of TCR beta chains, and an independent cohort replicated the association. Across donors, most TCR sequences were observed very rarely, whereas some public TCRs were present in many individuals. Because the 87-base-pair reads could not distinguish some IMGT-functional V segments, including TRBV6-2 and TRBV6-3, those segments were excluded. In an earlier analysis of approximately 590 of the donors, most TCR beta V segments appeared in productive rearrangements about 87% or about 30% of the time, broadly matching IMGT annotations. In a later analysis, several top co-occurrence clusters were reported to appear linked to parvovirus B19, influenza, CMV and Epstein-Barr virus. Specific HLA alleles were associated with 15,000 to 20,000 TCR beta sequences at a false discovery rate of 0.05 in a later analysis. Cytomegalovirus status was reported to be diagnosed by the classifier with high specificity and sensitivity in both the original and validation cohorts. In a later analysis, TCR association rates were found to vary across HLA loci, with the most associated TCRs seen for DRB1 alleles and the fewest for HLA-C alleles. Strong co-occurrence of HLA alleles, especially DR and DQ, made assigning TCR associations to individual alleles difficult. HLA typing was unavailable for some donors at each locus, so association tests used only the typed subset. This cohort had only TCR beta chains sequenced, and the lack of alpha or paired-chain data limited which features could be detected. Linkage disequilibrium might explain the correlated functional status among segregating V segments, but an unknown experimental factor could not be ruled out. Immune exposure information for the cohort was limited to CMV serostatus. A total of fewer than 200 TCR beta chains were listed by the study as associated with cytomegalovirus. A group of highly shared sequence variants was considered likely to be a technical artifact of the sequencing pipeline. Sequencing depth was assumed to be roughly uniform across donors in the presence/absence analyses, though that assumption may not hold. A few of the identified cytomegalovirus-associated TCR beta chains were confirmed in vitro to be specific for cytomegalovirus antigens. Because counts were too low, roughly 16 rarely observed V segments, including chromosome 9 orphons, were excluded from the earlier analysis of some 540 of the donors. In a later genetic analysis, fewer N-insertions in productive TCRs were reported among donors in an Asian-associated ancestry cluster than the 666-donor mean. Compared with equally common non-associated chains, HLA-associated TCR beta chains in a later analysis were more clonally expanded and had lower generation probabilities. A further reported finding was that TCR beta sequences accurately predicted the HLA-A and HLA-B alleles for most subjects in the first cohort. According to a later analysis, most CMV-associated TCR beta chains appeared to be HLA-restricted, and the HLA associations seemed to be driven largely by CMV exposure. The authors suggested that the approach could potentially be generalized to other disease states and immunological phenotypes.

Libraries were prepared through the immunoSEQ multiplex PCR assay. A mixture of 60 forward primers for TCR Vbeta segments and 13 reverse primers for TCR Jbeta segments was used in the multiplex PCR. The CDR3 region of rearranged TCR beta genes was amplified from genomic DNA by a multiplex PCR assay. The Illumina HiSeq System was used to sequence the amplified TCR beta libraries as 87-base-pair reads. On the study's bioinformatics: A later analysis counted tens of millions of unique TCR beta chains across the 600 to 850 repertoires, and 10 million to 11 million of these chains were shared by at least two donors. Raw reads were error-corrected and collapsed into unique sequences with a nearest-neighbor algorithm that merged closely related sequences to remove PCR and sequencing errors. CDR3 sequences were aligned to IMGT reference sequences to assign V, D and J gene segments. Each retained sequence needed at least a six-nucleotide match to both a V gene segment and a J gene segment. Rearrangements were classified as productive when the CDR3 lacked stop codons and remained in frame with V and J, and all other rearrangements were classified as non-productive. CDR3 was defined by IMGT convention, running from the second conserved V-encoded cysteine to the conserved J-encoded phenylalanine. The earlier analysis of some 600 of the donors excluded sequences that lacked an unambiguous match to a single V gene segment. An earlier analysis of 550 to 650 of the donors classified V segments as functional when productive rearrangements were above 56.7% and as segregating when the standard deviation between donors was above 5%. To diagnose cytomegalovirus status from the catalog of TCR beta chain sequences, a statistical classification framework was built. In a later analysis, TCR nucleotide sequences were compared against IMGT/GENE-DB human TR gene sequences so that V and J genes could be assigned. The TCRdist pipeline was used in a later analysis to assign CDR3 sequences and most-parsimonious VDJ recombination scenarios. A later analysis defined each TCR beta chain by its CDR3 amino acid sequence plus V-gene family, and excluded reads lacking a unique V-gene family. To address suspected cross-contamination and a sequencing artifact, a later analysis removed roughly 580 highly shared, low-generation-probability nucleotide sequences. In a later analysis, a clonal expansion index was calculated for each public chain from normalized within-repertoire ranks of inferred template counts. In a later analysis, generation probabilities were computed with a VDJ recombination model fitted to out-of-frame rearrangements, and the resulting probabilities were checked against IGoR. Hypergeometric tests were used in a later analysis to score TCR-TCR, TCR-HLA and TCR-CMV co-occurrence, with a repertoire-size bias correction applied to the TCR pairs. A later analysis estimated false discovery rates by permuting HLA or CMV assignments 20 times. In a later analysis, co-occurring TCRs were grouped using DBSCAN, and TCRdist sequence similarity was added for clustering within HLA-allele-positive subsets. Repertoires with fewer than 30,000 or more than 120,000 public chains were left out of co-occurrence clustering, as were five repertoires with anomalous nucleotide sharing. TCRdb provides this immuneACCESS table in a form limited to in-frame rearrangements. Some clones are lacking; in checked studies, under half of them reflect an unresolved V gene, and why the rest are absent is not known. The DNA gave D and trimming, while V, J and clone size come from that table. For this sample the table gives over 150,000 clones, of which roughly 74% were detected only once. The leading ten clones occupy roughly 5% of the sample.

Worth noting for this clone: The target of this receptor is not known. Nothing much larger sits one base from this clone, and base qualities are not available.

From cysteine to phenylalanine, the CDR3 is 15 amino acids long. The retained sequence is limited to the CDR3, 45 bases, with the frame set at the first base. V lost 5 bases and J lost 1 base, and the count of bases not matched to a germline gene is 6. CDR1 and CDR2 are read off the germline V gene as MNHEY and SVGAGI. The cohort was made up of roughly 670 healthy bone marrow donors. At the time of sampling, every cohort member was nominally healthy, though immune exposures that went unrecorded were likely present. The donor was CMV seronegative and belonged to the group of around 350 seronegative cohort members. A peripheral blood sample was provided by each donor, and peripheral blood mononuclear cells were used for TCR beta sequencing. Genomic DNA extraction from the blood cell samples was performed with the Qiagen DNeasy Blood Extraction Kit.

This clonotype was obtained from a male donor in good health and CMV-seronegative. Source material: PBMCs. The chain couples TRBV6-5 to TRBJ2-5, with 8 bases matching TRBD1. The CDR3 is CASSRTGYRQETQYF. The nucleotides read TGTGCCAGCAGTCGGACAGGGTACCGCCAAGAGACCCAGTACTTC.